These T cell receptor beta chains were read from a single sample in a study of OX40 agonist ivuxolimab in advanced cancers. Sequenced by immunoSEQ multiplex PCR; TCRdb stores in-frame clones only, minus some. The profile shows tens of thousands of clones, approximately 82% of them singletons. The sequences come from CD4+ or CD8+ T cells sorted from blood, collected in a trial of the OX40 agonist ivuxolimab. These receptors were obtained from an adult with an advanced solid tumor such as melanoma, head and neck, liver or kidney cancer. Both conserved end residues are part of each CDR3. The D gene is left open where the match is weak. A clone size is listed for some rows: how often the clone was seen (once, few, many), or a class if it is expanded.

d_gene: .
abundance: .
len: 14
v_gene: TRBV6-5
j_gene: TRBJ1-1
CDR3nt: TGTGCCAGCAGACCCGGTACACGGGACACTGAAGCTTTCTTT
CDR3aa: CASRPGTRDTEAFF

d_gene: TRBD1
abundance: .
len: 14
v_gene: TRBV14
j_gene: TRBJ1-2
CDR3nt: TGTGCCAGCAGCCGACAGGGGGCCCACTATGGCTACACCTTC
CDR3aa: CASSRQGAHYGYTF

d_gene: TRBD1
abundance: .
len: 14
v_gene: TRBV5-1
j_gene: TRBJ1-2
CDR3nt: TGCGCCAGCAGCCCGGGACAGGGGATTTATGGCTACACCTTC
CDR3aa: CASSPGQGIYGYTF

d_gene: .
abundance: .
len: 14
v_gene: TRBV5-4
j_gene: TRBJ2-4
CDR3nt: TGTGCCAGCAGCTTGGCAGGGGCGGAAAACATTCAGTACTTC
CDR3aa: CASSLAGAENIQYF

d_gene: .
abundance: once
len: 13
v_gene: TRBV19
j_gene: TRBJ1-5
CDR3nt: TGTGCCAGTACGGAATATAGCAATCAGCCCCAGCATTTT
CDR3aa: CASTEYSNQPQHF

d_gene: TRBD1
abundance: .
len: 15
v_gene: TRBV19
j_gene: TRBJ1-5
CDR3nt: TGTGCCAGTTCCCGGGACAGGGTTGTAAATCAGCCCCAGCATTTT
CDR3aa: CASSRDRVVNQPQHF

d_gene: .
abundance: .
len: 13
v_gene: TRBV5-1
j_gene: TRBJ1-1
CDR3nt: TGCGCCAGCAGCTTAGTTGGCATTACTGAAGCTTTCTTT
CDR3aa: CASSLVGITEAFF

d_gene: TRBD1
abundance: .
len: 15
v_gene: TRBV5-1
j_gene: TRBJ1-5
CDR3nt: TGCGCCAGCAGCGGCCGGGACAGGATCAATCAGCCCCAGCATTTT
CDR3aa: CASSGRDRINQPQHF

d_gene: .
abundance: few
len: 14
v_gene: TRBV19
j_gene: TRBJ2-3
CDR3nt: TGTGCCAGCCGCGAAGGATCTGGGGCAGATACGCAGTATTTT
CDR3aa: CASREGSGADTQYF

d_gene: .
abundance: .
len: 16
v_gene: TRBV21-1
j_gene: TRBJ1-4
CDR3nt: TGTGCCAGCAGCCTCGATCACCAGGGAGCTAATGAAAAACTGTTTTTT
CDR3aa: CASSLDHQGANEKLFF

d_gene: .
abundance: once
len: 14
v_gene: TRBV7-3
j_gene: TRBJ1-5
CDR3nt: TGTGCCAGCAGCCGCGGGGGTGGTCATCAGCCCCAGCATTTT
CDR3aa: CASSRGGGHQPQHF

d_gene: .
abundance: .
len: 15
v_gene: TRBV4-1
j_gene: TRBJ1-1
CDR3nt: TGCGCCAGCAGCTCTCGAAGACAGATGAACACTGAAGCTTTCTTT
CDR3aa: CASSSRRQMNTEAFF

d_gene: .
abundance: .
len: 14
v_gene: TRBV30
j_gene: TRBJ1-4
CDR3nt: TGTGCCTGGATGGTTCGAGGGACTAATGAAAAACTGTTTTTT
CDR3aa: CAWMVRGTNEKLFF

d_gene: .
abundance: .
len: 11
v_gene: TRBV18
j_gene: TRBJ2-7
CDR3nt: TGTGCCAGCAGACAGTCCTACGAGCAGTACTTC
CDR3aa: CASRQSYEQYF

d_gene: .
abundance: .
len: 13
v_gene: TRBV21-1
j_gene: TRBJ1-1
CDR3nt: TGTGCCAGCAGCATCGGGACAGGGGGCGCTTGGTTCTTT
CDR3aa: CASSIGTGGAWFF

d_gene: TRBD1
abundance: .
len: 14
v_gene: TRBV28
j_gene: TRBJ1-2
CDR3nt: TGTGCCAGCAGTCGGACAGGCCTTACTTATGGCTACACCTTC
CDR3aa: CASSRTGLTYGYTF

d_gene: .
abundance: .
len: 12
v_gene: TRBV6-1
j_gene: TRBJ2-4
CDR3nt: TGTGCCAGCGGGGAACCCAAAAACATTCAGTACTTC
CDR3aa: CASGEPKNIQYF

d_gene: .
abundance: .
len: 13
v_gene: TRBV2
j_gene: TRBJ2-7
CDR3nt: TGTGCCAGCAGTGAACTGGGGGACTACGAGCAGTACTTC
CDR3aa: CASSELGDYEQYF

d_gene: TRBD2
abundance: once
len: 15
v_gene: TRBV2
j_gene: TRBJ2-2
CDR3nt: TGTGCCAGCAGTGTATCGGGGGGGAACACCGGGGAGCTGTTTTTT
CDR3aa: CASSVSGGNTGELFF

d_gene: .
abundance: .
len: 16
v_gene: TRBV14
j_gene: TRBJ1-2
CDR3nt: TGTGCCAGCAGCCACGCCAAAGGGGCCCTACTCTATGGCTACACCTTC
CDR3aa: CASSHAKGALLYGYTF

d_gene: .
abundance: once
len: 15
v_gene: TRBV18
j_gene: TRBJ1-5
CDR3nt: TGTGCCAGCTCACCAAAAGGAAGGACCGATCAGCCCCAGCATTTT
CDR3aa: CASSPKGRTDQPQHF

d_gene: TRBD1
abundance: once
len: 16
v_gene: TRBV5-1
j_gene: TRBJ1-3
CDR3nt: TGCGCCAGCAGCCCCGGACAGGCGTTCTCTGGAAACACCATATATTTT
CDR3aa: CASSPGQAFSGNTIYF

d_gene: .
abundance: .
len: 19
v_gene: TRBV5-1
j_gene: TRBJ2-1
CDR3nt: TGCGCCAGCAACACGGGGCAACCGAGACAGCGTTCCTCCTACAATGAGCAGTTCTTC
CDR3aa: CASNTGQPRQRSSYNEQFF

d_gene: .
abundance: few
len: 14
v_gene: TRBV28
j_gene: TRBJ1-6
CDR3nt: TGTGCCAGCAGTAGAAGACAGAACGGTTCACCCCTCCACTTT
CDR3aa: CASSRRQNGSPLHF

d_gene: .
abundance: .
len: 16
v_gene: TRBV10-2
j_gene: TRBJ1-1
CDR3nt: TGCGCCAGCAGTGAGAATTTACAGTTGATGAACACTGAAGCTTTCTTT
CDR3aa: CASSENLQLMNTEAFF

d_gene: .
abundance: .
len: 13
v_gene: TRBV19
j_gene: TRBJ1-1
CDR3nt: TGTGCCAGTAGGGCTCAGGGTGGCACTGAAGCTTTCTTT
CDR3aa: CASRAQGGTEAFF

d_gene: .
abundance: .
len: 13
v_gene: TRBV6-4
j_gene: TRBJ2-3
CDR3nt: TGTGCCAGCAGTGAGTTTGTCGAGGATACGCAGTATTTT
CDR3aa: CASSEFVEDTQYF

d_gene: .
abundance: .
len: 17
v_gene: TRBV5-1
j_gene: TRBJ2-1
CDR3nt: TGCGCCAGCAGCTTGGCCCCGGGACAAAGCTCCTACAATGAGCAGTTCTTC
CDR3aa: CASSLAPGQSSYNEQFF

d_gene: .
abundance: few
len: 16
v_gene: TRBV7-9
j_gene: TRBJ2-2
CDR3nt: TGTGCCAGCACCCCCCCCTTCAGGGGGGGAACCGGGGAGCTGTTTTTT
CDR3aa: CASTPPFRGGTGELFF

d_gene: .
abundance: .
len: 17
v_gene: TRBV28
j_gene: TRBJ1-3
CDR3nt: TGTGCCAGCAGTTTACTTACTTCAGCTTCCTCTGGAAACACCATATATTTT
CDR3aa: CASSLLTSASSGNTIYF

d_gene: .
abundance: .
len: 14
v_gene: TRBV18
j_gene: TRBJ2-2
CDR3nt: TGTGCCAGCTCACCGATTATAGGGGCCGGGGAGCTGTTTTTT
CDR3aa: CASSPIIGAGELFF

d_gene: TRBD1
abundance: .
len: 15
v_gene: TRBV18
j_gene: TRBJ1-4
CDR3nt: TGTGCCAGCTCACCCGGAACAGGGGGGGGTGAAAAACTGTTTTTT
CDR3aa: CASSPGTGGGEKLFF

d_gene: TRBD2
abundance: .
len: 18
v_gene: TRBV18
j_gene: TRBJ2-1
CDR3nt: TGTGCCAGCTCATCCGGGACTAGCGGGAGAAGCTCCTACAATGAGCAGTTCTTC
CDR3aa: CASSSGTSGRSSYNEQFF

d_gene: .
abundance: .
len: 15
v_gene: TRBV14
j_gene: TRBJ2-1
CDR3nt: TGTGCCAGCAGCCAAGATCACCCTAGTTATAATGAGCAGTTCTTC
CDR3aa: CASSQDHPSYNEQFF

d_gene: .
abundance: .
len: 10
v_gene: TRBV2
j_gene: TRBJ2-1
CDR3nt: TGTGCCAGCAGTTCGGAGGAGCAGTTCTTC
CDR3aa: CASSSEEQFF

d_gene: .
abundance: .
len: 14
v_gene: TRBV19
j_gene: TRBJ2-7
CDR3nt: TGTGCCAGTAGTATAACGGGGAGCTCCTACGAGCAGTACTTC
CDR3aa: CASSITGSSYEQYF

d_gene: .
abundance: .
len: 12
v_gene: TRBV6-5
j_gene: TRBJ2-1
CDR3nt: TGTGCCAGCAGCGTGGGACGTAATGAGCAGTTCTTC
CDR3aa: CASSVGRNEQFF

d_gene: .
abundance: .
len: 14
v_gene: TRBV28
j_gene: TRBJ2-5
CDR3nt: TGTGCCAGCGGGATACAGGGTTTCAGAGAGACCCAGTACTTC
CDR3aa: CASGIQGFRETQYF

d_gene: TRBD1
abundance: .
len: 18
v_gene: TRBV10-3
j_gene: TRBJ2-5
CDR3nt: TGTGCCATCAGTGAGTCGGAGTTGGACAGGTGGAGGCAAGAGACCCAGTACTTC
CDR3aa: CAISESELDRWRQETQYF

d_gene: .
abundance: .
len: 13
v_gene: TRBV7-3
j_gene: TRBJ2-7
CDR3nt: TGTGCCAGCAGCACCCTTGAAAAATACGAGCAGTACTTC
CDR3aa: CASSTLEKYEQYF